The rows below give T cell receptor beta chains drawn from one sample of a study of CD8+CD57+ T cells in acquired aplastic anemia. TCRdb independently ran MiXCR on the reads; one entry per CDR3 protein. The sample yields about 240,000 distinct CDR3 sequences, around 45% seen once. Sequenced: sorted CD4+, CD8+, or CD8+CD57+ T cells (not recorded which) from PBMCs. Receptors were obtained from a human donor with aplastic anemia. Both conserved end residues are part of each CDR3. The D gene is left open where the match is weak. Clone size is given for some rows only: seen once, a few or many times, or a class if the clone is expanded.

D: -; J: TRBJ2-1; V: TRBV9; size: -; DNA: TGTGCCAGCAGCCCAAGAGGTGGGGATACCTACAATGAGCAGTTCTTC; CDR3: CASSPRGGDTYNEQFF
D: TRBD2; J: TRBJ2-1; V: TRBV2; size: -; DNA: TGTGCCAGCAGTGTAGGGGGACTAGCAGTTTACAATGAGCAGTTCTTC; CDR3: CASSVGGLAVYNEQFF
D: -; J: TRBJ2-2; V: TRBV6-5; size: few; DNA: TGTGCCAGCATTTTAGGGGGGAGGACCGGGGAGCTGTTTTTT; CDR3: CASILGGRTGELFF
D: -; J: TRBJ2-3; V: TRBV30; size: -; DNA: TGTGCCTGGAGTAGGGGGACCCCCGTTCAGGATACGCAGTATTTT; CDR3: CAWSRGTPVQDTQYF
D: -; J: TRBJ1-2; V: TRBV10-2; size: -; DNA: TGTGCCAGCAGTGGTACAGGGTCTTTTCTGTCCCATGGCTACACCTTC; CDR3: CASSGTGSFLSHGYTF
D: -; J: TRBJ2-7; V: TRBV7-3; size: -; DNA: TGTGCCAGCAGCTTAGCGGTCGCGGGCGAGCAGTACTTC; CDR3: CASSLAVAGEQYF
D: TRBD1; J: TRBJ2-3; V: TRBV10-3; size: -; DNA: TGTGCCATCAGTGACCCGGGTGGAGGGGGACAGGGTACAGATACGCAGTATTTT; CDR3: CAISDPGGGGQGTDTQYF
D: TRBD1; J: TRBJ2-7; V: TRBV12-3/TRBV12-4; size: -; DNA: TGTGCCAGCAGCCGAGGGACAGGGGACCCTCCCTACGAGCAGTACTTC; CDR3: CASSRGTGDPPYEQYF
D: TRBD1; J: TRBJ1-1; V: TRBV5-1; size: -; DNA: TGCGCCAGCGCTGGACAGGGGCTTACTGAAGCTTTCTTT; CDR3: CASAGQGLTEAFF
D: -; J: TRBJ2-7; V: TRBV20-1; size: many; DNA: TGCAGTGCTAGAGCGGCCGACCGCTACGAGCAGTACTTC; CDR3: CSARAADRYEQYF
D: -; J: TRBJ2-7; V: TRBV11-2; size: many; DNA: TGTGCCAGCAGCGCAATGACATCTTACGAGCAGTACTTC; CDR3: CASSAMTSYEQYF
D: -; J: TRBJ1-3; V: TRBV2; size: -; DNA: TGTGCCAGCAGTGGATCTAGCGGGGTCGGGGGAAACTCTGGAAACACCATATATTTT; CDR3: CASSGSSGVGGNSGNTIYF
D: -; J: TRBJ2-5; V: TRBV9; size: -; DNA: TGTGCCAGCAGCGACGGGAGCGCCCAGTACTTC; CDR3: CASSDGSAQYF
D: -; J: TRBJ1-2; V: TRBV27; size: -; DNA: TGTGCCAGCACCCTAGGAGCAGGGGACGGTGGCTACACCTTC; CDR3: CASTLGAGDGGYTF